Listed here is a single T cell receptor beta chain. Its antigen is as yet unknown. The data are from a study of T cell responses to AZD1222 COVID-19 vaccine. Study overall: Both about-4-week and about-12-week second-dose recipients were combined. Study-wide findings and caveats: Targeting of unmutated variant regions was reportedly seen in nearly half of spike-specific TCRs. Mostly white British, mostly female donors; authors suggested clonal diversity may be underestimated.

The protocol was immunoSEQ multiplex PCR, while the TCRdb copy is restricted to in-frame clones and leaves out a portion. The sample includes about 97,000 clones, roughly 89% of them seen just once. Germline lookup yields CDR1 SGHDN and CDR2 FVKESK. This CDR3 is 13 amino acids long. V lost 3 bases and J lost 5, with 10 bases in between. This TCR derives from an adult in good health. This sequence joins TRBV14 and TRBJ1-1; TRBD1 might be the D (6 bases). The sequencing used peripheral blood, collected on day 0 of AZD1222 vaccination. Here the CDR3 DNA reads TGTGCCAGCAGCCAGGGTAGGGGGACTGAAGCTTTCTTT. Residues: CASSQGRGTEAFF.